The 2 T cell receptor beta chains given below trace back to one sample, sequenced in a study of cytomegalovirus exposure and HLA in healthy donors (dated by TCRdb to between 2016 and 2019). Receptor libraries were prepared by the immunoSEQ multiplex PCR assay. For the multiplex PCR, a mixture combining 60 forward primers for TCR Vbeta segments and 13 reverse primers for TCR Jbeta segments was used. TCRdb obtained this table from immuneACCESS and retained in-frame rearrangements with V and J assigned. These tables miss some clones; where compared with another copy, unresolved V genes account for less than half of the shortfall, and the remainder is unexplained. A total of around 93,000 clones appear in this sample, approximately 85% of them only once. The biggest ten clones account for 3% to 3.5% of the sample. Input material: PBMCs. Source of these receptors: a young man in good health and CMV-seropositive.

The chain joins TRBV18 to TRBJ2-3; a weak D match, TRBD1 (5 bases). The germline CDR1 and CDR2 sequences are KGHSH and LQKENI. V dropped 1 base and J dropped 1 base, with 9 bases sitting between them. This CDR3 comprises 15 residues. CDR3 in amino acids: CASSPLDTRTDTQYF. The CDR3 bases are TGTGCCAGCTCACCACTGGACACCCGCACAGATACGCAGTATTTT.

The chain links TRBV28 to TRBJ2-3; tentatively, D is TRBD1 (6 bases). V lost 1 base and J 3 bases, leaving 11 bases between the germline ends. The CDR3 runs to 15 residues. Germline-derived CDR1 and CDR2 are MDHEN and SYDVKM. CDR3 loop: CASSLLAQGTDTQYF. The CDR3 DNA follows: TGTGCCAGCAGTTTATTAGCTCAGGGGACAGATACGCAGTATTTT.